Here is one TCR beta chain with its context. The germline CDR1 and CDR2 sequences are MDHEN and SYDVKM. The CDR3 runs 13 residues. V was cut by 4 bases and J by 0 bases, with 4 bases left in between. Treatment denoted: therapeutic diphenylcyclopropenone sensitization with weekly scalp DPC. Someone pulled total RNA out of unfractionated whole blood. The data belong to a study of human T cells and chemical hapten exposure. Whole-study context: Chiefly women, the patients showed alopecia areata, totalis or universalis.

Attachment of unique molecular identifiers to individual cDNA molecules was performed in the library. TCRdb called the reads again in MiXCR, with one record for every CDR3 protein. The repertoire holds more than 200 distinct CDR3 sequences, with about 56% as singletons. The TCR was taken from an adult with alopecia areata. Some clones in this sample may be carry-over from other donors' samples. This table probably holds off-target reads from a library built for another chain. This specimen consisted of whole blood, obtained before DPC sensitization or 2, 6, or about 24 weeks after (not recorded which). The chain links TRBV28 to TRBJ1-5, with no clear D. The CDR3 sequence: CASSWDSNQPQHF. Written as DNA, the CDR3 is TGTGCCAGCAGTTGGGATAGCAATCAGCCCCAGCATTTT.